The clone carrying this T cell receptor beta chain has more than one count but fewer than ten. Possible read error: a much larger clone is one base away. The data stem from a study of blood T cells in healthy people across ages. Then a second PCR, running about 7 to 11 cycles, was carried out with a sample-barcoded 5' primer and a J-beta primer mix. A tag from a template-switch adaptor with 12 random nucleotides marked each cDNA molecule. TCRdb recomputed calls from the 5' RACE reads with MiXCR, one row per CDR3 protein. The sample holds about 1.4 million distinct CDR3 sequences, approximately 59% seen once. Each sample gave at least 6.5 million isolated PBMCs. Germline values: CDR1 MDHEN, CDR2 SYDVKM. The CDR3 covers 12 residues. The V end was cut by 7 bases, the J end by 7 bases, with 14 bases between.

The sequencing sample was made of blood. The source is a man aged 18 to 30 in good health. The V gene is TRBV28, the J gene TRBJ2-7; perhaps TRBD1 as D (6 bases). CDR3: CASTLGGSEQYF. The CDR3 DNA is TGTGCCAGCACCCTTGGGGGCAGTGAGCAGTACTTC.